Below, one TCR beta chain is given with its context. What it recognizes is unknown. The CDR3 extends over 21 amino acids. With V trimmed by 3 bases and J by 0 bases, 15 bases remained unmatched. Germline lookup yields CDR1 MDHEN and CDR2 SYDVKM. Cultured CD4+ T cell DNA was sequenced using the Oncomine TCR Beta short-read assay. Via MiXCR, TCRdb re-called the PCR reads, giving one row per CDR3 protein. The top ten clones hold 7.8% of a sample with tens of thousands of distinct CDR3 sequences, approximately 56% of them seen once. This specimen belongs to a study of vaccination and CD4 T cells after COVID-19. Study as a whole: Cultures that served as controls received a CEFX pool, an HIV-1 Nef pool, or no peptide.

Treatment noted: approximately nine-day PBMC culture with coronavirus spike peptide pools or control peptides (ViraFEST assay). Each well held roughly 2 million PBMCs in IL-2 (about 9.3 IU/ml) medium with around 10 ug/ml peptide pools. Source material: CD4+ T cells from blood, cultured in vitro. The V call is TRBV28, the J call TRBJ2-5; 14 bases align to TRBD2. The source is a human donor who had recovered from COVID-19. The CDR3 coding sequence is TGTGCCAGCAGTTTCCCGCGATCCGGGACTAGCGGGAGCCTTAACCAAGAGACCCAGTACTTC. Translating gives CASSFPRSGTSGSLNQETQYF.